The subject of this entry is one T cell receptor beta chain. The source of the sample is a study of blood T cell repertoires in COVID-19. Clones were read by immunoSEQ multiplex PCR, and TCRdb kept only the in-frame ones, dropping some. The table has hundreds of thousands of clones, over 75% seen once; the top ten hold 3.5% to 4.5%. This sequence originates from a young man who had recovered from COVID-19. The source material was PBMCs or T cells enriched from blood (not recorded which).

The CDR3 protein is CASSEGGAADTQYF. CDR3 coding DNA: TGTGCCAGTAGTGAGGGCGGGGCGGCAGATACGCAGTATTTT. The V call is TRBV19, the J call TRBJ2-3; weak D call: TRBD2 (6 bases). Germline V gives CDR1 LNHDA, CDR2 SQIVND (reference sequence). The CDR3 has 14 residues. Trimming pared 5 bases from V and 4 bases from J, leaving 13 bases between. Using reference TRBV19 and TRBJ2-3 for the parts outside the CDR3, the full variable domain is DGGITQSPKYLFRKEGQNVTLSCEQNLNHDAMYWYRQDPGQGLRLIYYSQIVNDFQKGDIAEGYSVSREKKESFPLTVTSAQKNPTAFYLCASSEGGAADTQYFGPGTRLTVL.